A selection of T cell receptor beta chains follows, all from one sample in a study of blood T cell repertoires in COVID-19. Profiled with immunoSEQ multiplex PCR; TCRdb holds only in-frame clones, not every one. The sample includes 140,000 to 150,000 clones, 80% of them seen just once. Sample: peripheral blood. The receptors originated from a man between 65 and 85 years old who had recovered from COVID-19. Each CDR3 is given with its conserved first and last residue. The D gene is left open where the match is weak. Not all rows give a size; the values are once, few, many and, for expanded clones, a class.

TRBJ1-1 few . TRBV21-1 TGTGCCAGCAGACTAAGGCAGGGTGACACTGAAGCTTTCTTT CASRLRQGDTEAFF
TRBJ2-5 . . TRBV7-2 TGTGCCAGCAGCCGACAGTCGGGAGAGACCCAGTACTTC CASSRQSGETQYF
TRBJ2-7 . . TRBV30 TGTGCCTGGAGTGGAAGCGGCAGAACCACCTACGAGCAGTACTTC CAWSGSGRTTYEQYF
TRBJ1-1 . . TRBV21-1 TGTGCCAGCAGCACCCGGAACACTGAAGCTTTCTTT CASSTRNTEAFF
TRBJ2-1 . TRBD2 TRBV29-1 TGCAGCGTGGAGACTAGCGGAGCCTACAATGAGCAGTTCTTC CSVETSGAYNEQFF
TRBJ2-2 . . TRBV7-9 TGTGCCAGCAGCTTTCCTTTTCGGTCACTAGCCTCGAACACCGGGGAGCTGTTTTTT CASSFPFRSLASNTGELFF
TRBJ2-7 . . TRBV6-2/TRBV6-3 TGTGCCAGCAGTTACCCGGACAGCTACGAGCAGTACTTC CASSYPDSYEQYF
TRBJ1-2 . . TRBV6-5 TGTGCCAGCAATCGGGAAAACTATGGCTACACCTTC CASNRENYGYTF
TRBJ2-1 . . TRBV18 TGTGCCAGCTCATCCGGGGCCTACAATGAGCAGTTCTTC CASSSGAYNEQFF
TRBJ2-3 . . TRBV5-6 TGTGCCAGCAGCTTGGCGGCAGGCCACACAGATACGCAGTATTTT CASSLAAGHTDTQYF
TRBJ2-1 . TRBD1 TRBV9 TGTGCCAGCAGCGTAGGGGGGACAGGGCTTTCCTACAATGAGCAGTTCTTC CASSVGGTGLSYNEQFF
TRBJ2-3 . TRBD2 TRBV4-1 TGCGCCAGCAGCCAACCGACTAGCGGGAGTGAGAATACGCAGTATTTT CASSQPTSGSENTQYF
TRBJ2-3 . . TRBV11-2 TGTGCCAGCACCGAACAGACAGGAATCACAGATACGCAGTATTTT CASTEQTGITDTQYF
TRBJ1-5 . TRBD1 TRBV30 TGTGCCTGGAGTTTCGGACAGGAAAATCAGCCCCAGCATTTT CAWSFGQENQPQHF
TRBJ1-2 . . TRBV29-1 TGCAGCGTGCAGGGGACCAACTATGGCTACACCTTC CSVQGTNYGYTF
TRBJ2-1 . . TRBV4-1 TGCGCCAGCAGCCAGCTCAGCTCCTACAATGAGCAGTTCTTC CASSQLSSYNEQFF
TRBJ1-2 once . TRBV18 TGTGCCAGCTCACCCCAGGGCCTTTACTATGGCTACACCTTC CASSPQGLYYGYTF
TRBJ2-7 . . TRBV19 TGTGCCAGTAGTATTAGCCAGGACAACTCCTACGAGCAGTACTTC CASSISQDNSYEQYF
TRBJ2-7 . . TRBV5-1 TGCGCCAGCAGCTTGGGACAGTTCTACGAGCAGTACTTC CASSLGQFYEQYF
TRBJ2-7 . . TRBV20-1 TGCAGTGCTAGTGTCGGCGGGTACACCTACGAGCAGTACTTC CSASVGGYTYEQYF
TRBJ2-3 once . TRBV28 TGTGCCAGCAGTTTCCTGTCTGGCACAGATACGCAGTATTTT CASSFLSGTDTQYF
TRBJ2-3 . TRBD2 TRBV27 TGTGCCAGCAGTTTCACGGGGTGGCTAGCGGGAGGGGGGGATACGCAGTATTTT CASSFTGWLAGGGDTQYF
TRBJ2-2 . TRBD1 TRBV5-4 TGTGCCAGCAGCCGGGACAGCGCGAACACCGGGGAGCTGTTTTTT CASSRDSANTGELFF
TRBJ1-5 . TRBD1 TRBV11-3 TGTGCCAGCAGGGGGACAGGGTGCAATCAGCCCCAGCATTTT CASRGTGCNQPQHF
TRBJ2-1 . . TRBV4-2 TGTGCCAGCAGCCAAGTGGGGGGATCTACCTACAATGAGCAGTTCTTC CASSQVGGSTYNEQFF
TRBJ2-5 . TRBD2 TRBV5-1 TGCGCCAGCAGCTTTCCAAGGTCGGGAGGGCAAGAGACCCAGTACTTC CASSFPRSGGQETQYF
TRBJ2-2 . TRBD2 TRBV27 TGTGCCAGCAGTTTCGGCGTCCGAGCGGGAGGGCCTACCGGGGAGCTGTTTTTT CASSFGVRAGGPTGELFF
TRBJ2-7 . . TRBV11-2 TGTGCCAGCAGCCTAGGAGGGTCTTACGAGCAGTACTTC CASSLGGSYEQYF
TRBJ2-1 . . TRBV29-1 TGCAGCGTTTTTCAGGTATCCTACAATGAGCAGTTCTTC CSVFQVSYNEQFF
TRBJ2-5 . TRBD1 TRBV11-2 TGTGCCAGCAGCTCGGACAGGGGAGCTCACTTC CASSSDRGAHF
TRBJ2-7 . . TRBV10-3 TGTGCCATCAGTGGGGCGGGCGCTGACTACGAGCAGTACTTC CAISGAGADYEQYF
TRBJ2-5 . TRBD2 TRBV14 TGTGCCAGCAGCCCAGGTAGCGGGAGGCCGCGGCAAGAGACCCAGTACTTC CASSPGSGRPRQETQYF
TRBJ2-1 . TRBD2 TRBV27 TGTGCCAGCAGTTTATTACTAGCGGGAGGGTACAATGAGCAGTTCTTC CASSLLLAGGYNEQFF
TRBJ1-2 . . TRBV6-5 TGTGCCAGCAGTTACTCCATAGAGGGTCTCTATGGCTACACCTTC CASSYSIEGLYGYTF
TRBJ2-3 . TRBD2 TRBV5-8 TGTGCCAGCCCGACCCCGGTGGGGTCGGCGGGAGGGCCTAGCACAGATACGCAGTATTTT CASPTPVGSAGGPSTDTQYF
TRBJ2-7 few TRBD2 TRBV9 TGTGCCAGCAGCCCTTCGGGGGGTTCATACGAGCAGTACTTC CASSPSGGSYEQYF
TRBJ2-4 . . TRBV6-2/TRBV6-3 TGTGCCAGCAGTTCGATCTTGGGCCAGGCCAAAAACATTCAGTACTTC CASSSILGQAKNIQYF
TRBJ2-1 . . TRBV7-2 TGTGCCAGCAGCTTACAAGGACAGTTTCCCTACAATGAGCAGTTCTTC CASSLQGQFPYNEQFF
TRBJ2-3 . . TRBV4-1 TGCGCCAGCAGCCCCTTGGGCTTCACAGATACGCAGTATTTT CASSPLGFTDTQYF
TRBJ2-7 few . TRBV6-5 TGTGCCAGCAGTCCTCGTCGGAGCTCCTACGAGCAGTACTTC CASSPRRSSYEQYF
TRBJ2-7 . TRBD1 TRBV12-5 TGTGCTAGTGGTGGGACAGGGGGTGGCTACGAGCAGTACTTC CASGGTGGGYEQYF
TRBJ2-1 few TRBD2 TRBV19 TGTGCCAGTAGTATTGCGACTAGCGGGAGCAATGAGCAGTTCTTC CASSIATSGSNEQFF
TRBJ2-1 few TRBD2 TRBV9 TGTGCCAGCACTAAAGAAGCCGGGCTAGCGGGAGGGCATGGTGAGCAGTTCTTC CASTKEAGLAGGHGEQFF
TRBJ2-3 . TRBD2 TRBV5-1 TGCGCCAGCAGCTTCATAGCGGGAGCCCCCACAGATACGCAGTATTTT CASSFIAGAPTDTQYF
TRBJ1-5 . . TRBV7-2 TGTGCCAGCAGCCCCCGGTTGGATCAGCCCCAGCATTTT CASSPRLDQPQHF
TRBJ1-1 . . TRBV10-3 TGTGCCATCAGTGACCCACAGGGTCCGGCTGAAGCTTTCTTT CAISDPQGPAEAFF
TRBJ2-3 . . TRBV12-3/TRBV12-4 TGTGCCAGAACCCAGAGCGCAGATACGCAGTATTTT CARTQSADTQYF
TRBJ2-7 . TRBD1 TRBV3-1/TRBV3-2 TGTGCCAGCAGCCAAGAGAACTCGGGACAGGTCTACGAGCAGTACTTC CASSQENSGQVYEQYF
TRBJ2-2 few TRBD2 TRBV2 TGTGCCAGCACGACTAGCGGGAGGTCCGGGGAGCTGTTTTTT CASTTSGRSGELFF
TRBJ2-2 . . TRBV4-1 TGCGCCAGCAGCCTCTCCGGGACTTCGAACACCGGGGAGCTGTTTTTT CASSLSGTSNTGELFF
TRBJ2-2 . TRBD2 TRBV5-1 TGCGCCAGCAGCTTGGAACGACTAGCGGGAGCGGCCGGGGAGCTGTTTTTT CASSLERLAGAAGELFF
TRBJ2-1 few TRBD1 TRBV10-1 TGCGCCAGCAGTGGCCCCGGGACAGGTTTGGGGAATGAGCAGTTCTTC CASSGPGTGLGNEQFF